The 30 T cell receptor beta chains listed next were all sequenced from one sample in a study of blood T cell repertoires in COVID-19. Clones were read by immunoSEQ multiplex PCR, and TCRdb kept only the in-frame ones, dropping some. There are roughly 140,000 clones in the sample; about 87% occur only once, and about 4.1% lies in the top ten. Source material: peripheral blood. The origin of the receptors is a woman aged 40-49 years with acute or convalescent COVID-19.

The V call is TRBV6-5, the J call TRBJ1-1; the D gene is possibly TRBD1 (5 bases). Between the trimmed V and J ends, which lost 6 bases and 8 bases, there was a span of 13 bases. The CDR3 loop spans 12 amino acids. The V gene's germline CDR1 is MNHEY and CDR2 SVGAGI. CDR3 residues: CASRAGMGEAFF. The CDR3 DNA reads TGTGCCAGCAGAGCAGGGATGGGAGAAGCTTTCTTT.

The rearrangement links TRBV7-8 to TRBJ1-2; D is possibly TRBD1 (6 bases). The ends were cut back, 5 bases at V and 1 base at J, with 11 bases in the middle. The germline gives CDR1 SGHVS, CDR2 FQNEAQ. This CDR3 is 14 amino acids long. CDR3 DNA sequence: TGTGCCAGCAGCCTACCGGACAGTAACTATGGCTACACCTTC. Its protein is CASSLPDSNYGYTF.

This clone was seen just once. This chain joins TRBV30 and TRBJ1-6, with TRBD1 identical over 8 bases. V gave up 3 bases and J gave up 1 base; unmatched junction bases: 2. The CDR3 spans 15 residues. Germline CDR1 GTSNPN, CDR2 SVGIG (reference sequence). The CDR3 region has the DNA TGTGCCTGGAGAGACAGGGGTTCCTATAATTCACCCCTCCACTTT. Amino acids: CAWRDRGSYNSPLHF. Full variable domain (remainder filled in from reference TRBV30 and TRBJ1-6): SQTIHQWPATLVQPVGSPLSLECTVEGTSNPNLYWYRQAAGRGLQLLFYSVGIGQISSEVPQNLSASRPQDRQFILSSKKLLLSDSGFYLCAWRDRGSYNSPLHFGNGTRLTVT.

The chain is built from TRBV4-2 and TRBJ1-1; weak D call: TRBD1 (5 bases). V was cut by 4 bases and J by 4 bases, with 10 bases left in between. Germline CDR1 reads LGHNA; CDR2 reads YNFKEQ. This CDR3 contains 13 residues. CDR3 coding DNA: TGTGCCAGCAGCCGGGGGGGAACCACTGAAGCTTTCTTT. This translates into CASSRGGTTEAFF.

The chain links TRBV7-2 to TRBJ2-3; 12 positions agree with TRBD2. V lost 6 bases, J lost 2 bases, and 3 bases stayed unmatched. Germline lookup yields CDR1 SGHTA and CDR2 FQGNSA. The CDR3 spans 15 residues. CDR3 amino acids: CASRRLAGDTDTQYF. As DNA, the CDR3 is TGTGCCAGCAGACGACTAGCGGGGGACACAGATACGCAGTATTTT.

This clone has just one count. The gene calls are TRBV12-3 or TRBV12-4 and TRBJ2-1; D unresolved. CDR3 length equals 12 residues. The germline V and J ends were trimmed by 2 bases and 8 bases, with 7 bases remaining between them. The DNA of the CDR3 is TGTGCCAGCAGTTTAACCCGGGATGAGCAGTTCTTC. Translated: CASSLTRDEQFF.

The rearrangement uses TRBV4-3 and TRBJ2-7, with a tentative D call TRBD1 (6 bases). V was clipped by 2 bases and J by 2 bases, with 13 bases between them. The CDR3 loop spans 15 amino acids. The germline gives CDR1 LGHNA, CDR2 YSLEER. The CDR3 is CASSQYRTVAYEQYF. The CDR3 region has the DNA TGCGCCAGCAGCCAATACCGGACAGTAGCCTACGAGCAGTACTTC.

The rearrangement joins TRBV13 to TRBJ2-2; 8 nucleotides line up with TRBD2. The germline V gene encodes CDR1 PRHDT and CDR2 FYEKMQ (reference sequence). V was clipped by 5 bases and J by 1 base; unmatched bases: 9. The CDR3 is 17 residues long. The CDR3, as DNA: TGTGCCAGCAGCCAAGAGGGGACTAGGCGGAACACCGGGGAGCTGTTTTTT. This gives the protein CASSQEGTRRNTGELFF.

This clone has a single count. The V gene is TRBV6-6, the J gene TRBJ1-2, with TRBD1 identical over 10 bases. Germline V gene lookup returns CDR1 MNHNY and CDR2 SVGAGI (reference sequence). Germline trimming cut 3 bases from V and 8 bases from J; bases unmatched to any gene: 9. The CDR3 is 15 amino acids. The CDR3 loop is CASSYTGGTGDGYTF. Written as DNA, the CDR3 is TGTGCCAGCAGTTATACCGGAGGGACAGGGGACGGCTACACCTTC.

The chain couples TRBV7-6 to TRBJ1-3, with no clear D. V was shortened by 4 bases and J by 0 bases, with 10 bases between the two germline ends. The germline CDR1 and CDR2 sequences are SGHVS and FNYEAQ. The CDR3 totals 15 residues. The CDR3 spells CASSSLGSSGNTIYF. In DNA, the CDR3 is TGTGCCAGCAGCTCCTTAGGGAGCTCTGGAAACACCATATATTTT.

Points on this clone: The identical CDR3 is also encoded by other nucleotide sequences in the sample. This rearrangement joins TRBV7-3 to TRBJ2-2, with TRBD2 as a possible D gene (5 bases). The CDR3 is 15 amino acids. Germline assignment: CDR1 SGHTA and CDR2 FQGTGA. Between the trimmed V and J ends, which lost 0 bases and 1 base, there was a span of 6 bases. The CDR3, as DNA: TGTGCCAGCAGCTTAACCGGAGGGAACACCGGGGAGCTGTTTTTT. Translation gives CASSLTGGNTGELFF. The variable domain in full, completed from reference TRBV7-3 and TRBJ2-2, reads GAGVSQTPSNKVTEKGKYVELRCDPISGHTALYWYRQSLGQGPEFLIYFQGTGAADDSGLPNDRFFAVRPEGSVSTLKIQRTERGDSAVYLCASSLTGGNTGELFFGEGSRLTVL.

The DNA for the CDR3 is TGCGCCAGCAGCCAAGGACAGGGGGGTTTAGCTTTCTTT. Its protein product is CASSQGQGGLAFF. The chain recombines TRBV5-1 with TRBJ1-1; 10 bases are a match to TRBD1. Trimming at V came to 4 bases and at J to 10 bases, leaving 7 bases not matched to a gene. The V gene's germline CDR1 is SGHRS and CDR2 YFSETQ. The CDR3 spans 13 residues.

The J gene is TRBJ2-5, the V gene TRBV6-2 or TRBV6-3; 7 bases agree with TRBD1. V dropped 2 bases and J dropped 5; count of bases not matched to a gene: 5. CDR1 is MNHEY and CDR2 is SVGEGT in the germline V gene. This CDR3 contains 14 residues. CDR3 in DNA: TGTGCCAGCAGTTACCGAGGGGGCTGGGAGACCCAGTACTTC. Residues: CASSYRGGWETQYF.

The CDR3 here is CASSRTGTPYEQYF. The CDR3 nucleotides are TGTGCCAGCAGCCGCACCGGGACACCCTACGAGCAGTACTTC. The chain combines TRBV5-4 with TRBJ2-7; the D gene is possibly TRBD1 (6 bases). The germline V gene has CDR1 SGHNT and CDR2 YYREEE (reference sequence). This CDR3 contains 14 residues. V was pared by 4 bases and J by 2 bases, with 13 bases between.

The V call is TRBV4-3, the J call TRBJ1-1, with no clear D. Germline values: CDR1 LGHNA, CDR2 YSLEER. The length of the CDR3 is 15 residues. Trimming removed 1 base from V and 1 base from J, with 10 bases in between. The CDR3 DNA is TGCGCCAGCAGCCAAGGCTCAGTTCCGAACACTGAAGCTTTCTTT. Protein: CASSQGSVPNTEAFF.

Turning to this clone: Other nucleotide sequences in the sample specify the same CDR3. This chain uses TRBV19 with TRBJ2-3, with TRBD2 matching 7 bases. V trimming: 1 base; J trimming: 5 bases; junction bases outside the gene matches: 3. Per germline, CDR1 LNHDA and CDR2 SQIVND (reference sequence). The CDR3 runs 14 residues. CDR3 region: CASSIAGGLDTQYF. The CDR3 DNA sequence: TGTGCCAGTAGTATAGCGGGAGGATTAGATACGCAGTATTTT.

The rearrangement joins TRBV4-3 to TRBJ2-3; 11 bases match TRBD2. The CDR3 is 15 amino acids. The germline gives CDR1 LGHNA, CDR2 YSLEER. Germline trimming cut 4 bases from V and 2 bases from J; bases unmatched to any gene: 2. The CDR3 loop is CASSPSGGITDTQYF. The CDR3 bases are TGCGCCAGCAGCCCTAGCGGGGGGATCACAGATACGCAGTATTTT.

This clone appeared once. The chain has TRBV9 and TRBJ2-1, with TRBD2 matching over 14 bases. Losses at the gene ends were 3 bases for V and 0 bases for J; bases not matched to a gene: 2. CDR1 and CDR2 (germline): SGDLS, YYNGEE. The CDR3 extends over 17 amino acids. CDR3 nucleotide sequence: TGTGCCAGCAGCGAAGGGACTAGCGGGAGCTCCTACAATGAGCAGTTCTTC. It specifies CASSEGTSGSSYNEQFF.

V gene TRBV7-2 combines with J gene TRBJ2-7, with a weak D call TRBD1 (5 bases). The CDR3 spans 13 residues. Germline loops: CDR1 SGHTA, CDR2 FQGNSA. Trimming removed 6 bases at V and 4 bases at J, with 13 bases between. The chain's CDR3 is CASSLDSHYEQYF. The CDR3 DNA is TGTGCCAGCAGTCTCGACAGCCATTACGAGCAGTACTTC.

This chain links TRBV7-2 with TRBJ1-1; the match to TRBD1 covers 7 bases. After removal of 1 base from V and 6 bases from J, the junction contained 11 bases not matched to a gene. The CDR3 consists of 16 residues. Per the germline V gene, CDR1 is SGHTA and CDR2 is FQGNSA. CDR3: CASSLEGTDPTAEAFF. The CDR3 DNA sequence: TGTGCCAGCAGCTTAGAGGGGACAGACCCAACAGCTGAAGCTTTCTTT.

CDR3 coding DNA: TGTGCCAGCAAAGCGGGGGGTTCCTACGAGCAGTACTTC. It is translated as CASKAGGSYEQYF. The J gene is TRBJ2-7, the V gene TRBV12-3 or TRBV12-4, with 9 bases lining up with TRBD2. After removal of 7 bases from V and 1 base from J, the junction contained 2 bases not matched to a gene. CDR3 size: 13 residues.

The chain uses TRBV7-9 and TRBJ1-3; D remains unclear. Looked up from germline, CDR1 is SEHNR and CDR2 is FQNEAQ (reference sequence). Trimming pared 3 bases from V and 8 bases from J, leaving 5 bases between. The CDR3 covers 11 residues. In DNA form, the CDR3 reads TGTGCCAGCAGCTTCGGGGACACCATATATTTT. It specifies CASSFGDTIYF. The full variable domain, with the rest looked up from reference TRBV7-9 and TRBJ1-3, is DTGVSQNPRHKITKRGQNVTFRCDPISEHNRLYWYRQTLGQGPEFLTYFQNEAQLEKSRLLSDRFSAERPKGSFSTLEIQRTEQGDSAMYLCASSFGDTIYFGEGSWLTVV.

The rearrangement joins TRBV19 to TRBJ1-2, with unresolved D. The CDR3 is made up of 13 amino acids. With 7 bases removed from V and 8 bases from J, the gap between germline ends came to 17 bases. Germline V CDR1 and CDR2: LNHDA, SQIVND (reference sequence). The CDR3: CASNPGQTQGYTF. The CDR3 region has the DNA TGTGCCAGTAACCCTGGGCAAACACAGGGCTACACCTTC.

The chain has TRBV13 and TRBJ1-3; D perhaps matches TRBD1 (6 bases). Trimming cost V 6 bases and J 3 bases, with 12 bases left between them. CDR1 is PRHDT and CDR2 is FYEKMQ in the germline V gene (reference sequence). This CDR3 has 14 residues. The CDR3 sequence: CASRRDTYGNTIYF. The CDR3 coding sequence is TGTGCCAGCAGAAGGGACACTTATGGAAACACCATATATTTT.

The V call is TRBV5-6, the J call TRBJ2-2; 8 nucleotides align to TRBD2. Germline CDR1 SGHDT, CDR2 YYEEEE. The ends lost 4 bases at V and 2 bases at J; junction bases unmatched: 7. The CDR3 length is 16 residues. The chain's CDR3 is CASSLTGGGNTGELFF. CDR3 nucleotides: TGTGCCAGCAGCCTAACCGGGGGGGGTAACACCGGGGAGCTGTTTTTT. Combining the CDR3 with reference TRBV5-6 and TRBJ2-2 gives the whole variable domain DAGVTQSPTHLIKTRGQQVTLRCSPKSGHDTVSWYQQALGQGPQFIFQYYEEEERQRGNFPDRFSGHQFPNYSSELNVNALLLGDSALYLCASSLTGGGNTGELFFGEGSRLTVL.

This sequence joins TRBV30 and TRBJ2-7; 8 nucleotides match TRBD2. This CDR3 has 16 residues. Germline loops: CDR1 GTSNPN, CDR2 SVGIG (reference sequence). V lost 0 bases to trimming and J lost 3 bases; unmatched junction nucleotides: 10. This chain's CDR3 is CAWSVRGPRGGYEQYF. The CDR3 nucleotides read TGTGCCTGGAGTGTGCGGGGCCCCCGGGGGGGCTACGAGCAGTACTTC.

The chain links TRBV7-2 to TRBJ1-2; D is undetermined. V was pared by 4 bases and J by 6 bases, with 9 bases between. Germline V gives CDR1 SGHTA, CDR2 FQGNSA. The CDR3 has 12 residues. For the CDR3, the DNA is TGTGCCAGCAGCTCGAGACGGGATGGCTACACCTTC. The encoded protein is CASSSRRDGYTF.

This clone occurred once. The chain uses TRBV14 and TRBJ1-2; D call uncertain. V lost 6 bases and J lost 14, with 22 bases in between. Per germline, CDR1 SGHDN and CDR2 FVKESK. The CDR3 length is 13 residues. The CDR3 here is CASSELLSSARTF. CDR3 nucleotide sequence: TGTGCCAGCAGTGAGCTACTTTCATCGGCTAGAACCTTC. Full variable domain (missing parts from reference TRBV14 and TRBJ1-2): EAGVTQFPSHSVIEKGQTVTLRCDPISGHDNLYWYRRVMGKEIKFLLHFVKESKQDESGMPNNRFLAERTGGTYSTLKVQPAELEDSGVYFCASSELLSSARTFGSGTRLTVV.

There are a few counts of this clone. The chain links TRBV19 to TRBJ2-2, with D perhaps matching TRBD2 (6 bases). Deletions cut 3 bases from V and 7 bases from J, with 21 bases between. Per germline, CDR1 LNHDA and CDR2 SQIVND (reference sequence). This CDR3 contains 17 residues. CDR3 protein: CASSILNPGLLHGELFF. DNA for the CDR3: TGTGCCAGTAGTATCCTAAACCCGGGACTCCTACACGGGGAGCTGTTTTTT.

The chain combines TRBV5-6 with TRBJ2-3; 10 nucleotides match TRBD1. Trimming at V came to 3 bases and at J to 5 bases, leaving 6 bases not matched to a gene. Germline loops: CDR1 SGHDT, CDR2 YYEEEE. The CDR3 length is 15 residues. The CDR3 loop is CASSSDRGVIDTQYF. As DNA, the CDR3 is TGTGCCAGCAGCTCGGACAGGGGGGTGATAGATACGCAGTATTTT.